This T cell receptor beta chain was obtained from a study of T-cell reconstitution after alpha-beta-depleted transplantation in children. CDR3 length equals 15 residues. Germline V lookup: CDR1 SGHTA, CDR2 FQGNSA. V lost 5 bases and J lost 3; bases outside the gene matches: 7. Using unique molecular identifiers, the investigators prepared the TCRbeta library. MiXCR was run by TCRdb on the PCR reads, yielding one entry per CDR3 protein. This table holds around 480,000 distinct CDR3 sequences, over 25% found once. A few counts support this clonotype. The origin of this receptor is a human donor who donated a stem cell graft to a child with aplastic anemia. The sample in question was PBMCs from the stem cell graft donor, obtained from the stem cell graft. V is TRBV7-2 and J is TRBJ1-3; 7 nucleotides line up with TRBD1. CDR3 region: CASSQAQGVGNTIYF. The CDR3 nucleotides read TGTGCCAGCAGCCAGGCCCAGGGGGTTGGAAACACCATATATTTT.